Below are 22 T cell receptor beta chains sequenced from a single sample in a study of blood T cells in healthy people across ages. Then a second PCR, running roughly 6 to 12 cycles, was carried out with a sample-barcoded 5' primer and a J-beta primer mix. MiXCR, applied by TCRdb to the 5' RACE reads, yields one record per CDR3 protein. The sample yields roughly 800,000 distinct CDR3 sequences, under 40% seen once. Material for sequencing was blood. The receptors stem from a young man in good health.

The chain couples TRBV5-1 to TRBJ2-5, with D perhaps matching TRBD2 (6 bases). Germline V gene lookup returns CDR1 SGHRS and CDR2 YFSETQ. This CDR3 spans 15 amino acids. With 4 bases removed from V and 4 bases from J, the gap between germline ends came to 17 bases. CDR3 DNA sequence: TGCGCCAGCAGCCCAGGTCCAGGGACTGGAGAGACCCAGTACTTC. Protein product: CASSPGPGTGETQYF.

This clonotype has more than one count but fewer than ten. The chain has TRBV28 and TRBJ1-6; tentative D call: TRBD1 (5 bases). The CDR3 spans 16 residues. The germline V and J ends were trimmed by 2 bases and 7 bases, with 15 bases remaining between them. Germline V lookup: CDR1 MDHEN, CDR2 SYDVKM. CDR3 sequence: CASSLRGGMGNSPLHF. CDR3 bases: TGTGCCAGCAGTTTACGTGGGGGGATGGGGAATTCACCCCTCCACTTT.

The table lists this clonotype with a few counts. This sequence joins TRBV9 and TRBJ1-4; D uncertain. Germline V CDR1 and CDR2: SGDLS, YYNGEE. The CDR3 is made up of 14 amino acids. V gave up 2 bases and J gave up 3 bases, with 8 bases separating them. The CDR3 coding sequence is TGTGCCAGCAGCGTGGGGTCGGCTAATGAAAAACTGTTTTTT. Translating it yields CASSVGSANEKLFF.

This clonotype showed up many times. The J gene is TRBJ2-1, the V gene TRBV25-1; the match to TRBD2 covers 8 bases. The CDR3 has 15 amino acids. Germline-derived CDR1 and CDR2 are MGHDK and SYGVNS. The V gene end was trimmed by 4 bases and the J gene end by 1 base; junction bases not matched to a gene: 3. The CDR3 sequence: CASSAGGASYNEQFF. CDR3 sequence (DNA): TGTGCCAGCAGTGCCGGGGGGGCGTCCTACAATGAGCAGTTCTTC.

The chain carries TRBV19 and TRBJ2-1; D remains unclear. The CDR3 length is 15 residues. V lost 3 bases, J lost 0 bases, and 9 bases lay in between. The germline V gene has CDR1 LNHDA and CDR2 SQIVND (reference sequence). DNA for the CDR3: TGTGCCAGTAGTATTTATCCTAGCTCCTACAATGAGCAGTTCTTC. Protein sequence: CASSIYPSSYNEQFF.

V gene TRBV14 combines with J gene TRBJ2-1, with D possibly TRBD2 on 6 matching bases. The CDR3 contains 13 residues. Trimming stripped 6 bases from V and 4 bases from J, with 10 bases between. Germline loops: CDR1 SGHDN, CDR2 FVKESK. CDR3 residues: CASSGDLYNEQFF. The CDR3 DNA reads as TGTGCCAGCAGTGGGGACTTGTACAATGAGCAGTTCTTC.

Points on this clonotype: Possible read error: a much larger clone is one base away. This chain uses TRBV5-5 with TRBJ2-5; D gene ambiguous. This CDR3 has 13 residues. Trimming took 1 base from V and 11 from J, leaving 15 bases between them. Germline V gene sequence: CDR1 SGHKS, CDR2 YYEKEE (reference sequence). DNA for the CDR3: TGTGCCAGCAGCTTGCCTTCTAACAATGAGCAGTACTTC. It encodes CASSLPSNNEQYF. Looking up the rest from reference TRBV5-5 and TRBJ2-5 gives the full variable domain: DAGVTQSPTHLIKTRGQQVTLRCSPISGHKSVSWYQQVLGQGPQFIFQYYEKEERGRGNFPDRFSARQFPNYSSELNVNALLLGDSALYLCASSLPSNNEQYFGPGTRLLVL.

To note about this clonotype: With a much larger clone just one base away, this may be a read error. This chain's CDR3 is CAIREQGDNEQFF. In nucleotides, the CDR3 is TGTGCCATCAGGGAACAGGGGGACAATGAGCAGTTCTTC. The chain carries TRBV10-3 and TRBJ2-1, with 8 bases lining up with TRBD1. Germline V gene lookup returns CDR1 ENHRY and CDR2 SYGVKD. This CDR3 comprises 13 residues. J gave up 5 bases and V 6 bases, and 3 bases lay outside the gene matches.

J is TRBJ2-3 and V is TRBV5-1; D unresolved. V was trimmed by 6 bases and J by 3 bases, leaving 14 bases between them. Germline CDR1 is SGHRS and CDR2 is YFSETQ. This CDR3 has 14 residues. The CDR3 DNA reads TGCGCCAGCAACCCCGGGCCAGCAACAGATACGCAGTATTTT. It yields the protein CASNPGPATDTQYF.

V gene TRBV20-1 combines with J gene TRBJ1-1; a weak D match, TRBD1 (6 bases). Germline V CDR1 and CDR2: DFQATT, SNEGSKA (reference sequence). V was cut by 3 bases and J by 3 bases, with 11 bases left in between. The CDR3 consists of 13 residues. The CDR3 DNA sequence: TGCAGTGCTAGTCGGTACAGGGACACTGAAGCTTTCTTT. Its translation: CSASRYRDTEAFF.

The V and J genes are TRBV20-1 and TRBJ2-4, with a tentative D call TRBD2 (5 bases). CDR1 is DFQATT, CDR2 SNEGSKA, per germline (reference sequence). The CDR3 runs to 10 residues. Trimming cost V 5 bases and J 13 bases, with 12 bases left between them. CDR3 loop: CSAQLGGQYF. CDR3 sequence (DNA): TGCAGTGCTCAACTCGGCGGGCAGTACTTC.

This clonotype has only a few counts. V and J are TRBV2 and TRBJ1-6; TRBD1 agrees at 7 bases. The CDR3 extends over 16 amino acids. Germline V gene lookup returns CDR1 SNHLY and CDR2 FYNNEI. V shed 3 bases and J 9 bases; nucleotides not matched to a gene: 11. The CDR3 region has the DNA TGTGCCAGCAGTGATACATGGGGACAGATGGGTTCACCCCTCCACTTT. This translates into CASSDTWGQMGSPLHF.

The V gene is TRBV6-6, the J gene TRBJ2-7; the D call may be TRBD1 or TRBD2 (5 bases each). The CDR3 loop spans 14 amino acids. Germline values: CDR1 MNHNY, CDR2 SVGAGI (reference sequence). The V and J ends lost 2 bases and 4 bases respectively, with 12 bases between them. In DNA form, the CDR3 reads TGTGCCAGCAGTTACGAAATGGGGGATTACGAGCAGTACTTC. Translating it yields CASSYEMGDYEQYF.

The table lists this clonotype with a few counts. The gene calls are TRBV7-8 and TRBJ2-3; D unclear. V gave up 5 bases and J gave up 5 bases, with 11 bases separating them. CDR1 is SGHVS and CDR2 is FQNEAQ in the germline V gene. The CDR3 spans 13 residues. The CDR3 loop is CASSPLAKDTQYF. The CDR3 DNA follows: TGTGCCAGCAGCCCCCTGGCAAAAGATACGCAGTATTTT.

The V call is TRBV3-1, the J call TRBJ1-6; the D gene is possibly TRBD1 (6 bases). CDR1 is LGHDT and CDR2 is YNNKEL in the germline V gene (reference sequence). V lost 1 base and J 7 bases, leaving 14 bases between the germline ends. CDR3 length equals 16 residues. CDR3 protein: CASSQAVGQLNSPLHF. The DNA of the CDR3 is TGTGCCAGCAGCCAAGCTGTAGGACAGCTCAATTCACCCCTCCACTTT. The full variable domain, rest sourced from reference TRBV3-1 and TRBJ1-6, is DTAVSQTPKYLVTQMGNDKSIKCEQNLGHDTMYWYKQDSKKFLKIMFSYNNKELIINETVPNRFSPKSPDKAHLNLHINSLELGDSAVYFCASSQAVGQLNSPLHFGNGTRLTVT.

This clonotype was detected only a few times. V is TRBV25-1 and J is TRBJ1-2; D unclear. CDR1 is MGHDK, CDR2 SYGVNS, per germline. CDR3 length equals 10 residues. Trimming left V 9 bases short and J 9 bases short, with 11 bases between. The CDR3 DNA follows: TGTGCCAGTGGGTCTTCTAGCTACACCTTC. Translating it yields CASGSSSYTF.

In this sample, this clonotype turned up a few times. The chain joins TRBV6-2 or TRBV6-3 to TRBJ1-5, with 7 bases fitting TRBD1. Trimming took 0 bases from V and 5 from J; bases not matched to a gene: 10. Per the germline V gene, CDR1 is MNHEY and CDR2 is SVGEGT. The CDR3 consists of 17 residues. CDR3: CASSYSLRGQKYQPQHF. As DNA, the CDR3 is TGTGCCAGCAGTTACTCTCTACGGGGACAGAAATATCAGCCCCAGCATTTT.

This clonotype was seen more than once but under ten times. The chain uses TRBV12-3 or TRBV12-4 and TRBJ1-5, with 8 bases lining up with TRBD1. The ends lost 9 bases at V and 2 bases at J; junction bases unmatched: 3. CDR3 length: 13 amino acids. The CDR3 region is CASGQGGNQPQHF. For the CDR3, the DNA is TGTGCCAGTGGACAGGGTGGCAATCAGCCCCAGCATTTT.

On this clonotype: A much larger clone sits a single nucleotide away, making a read error possible. The V call is TRBV5-5, the J call TRBJ2-3, with 8 bases lining up with TRBD1. This CDR3 spans 15 amino acids. The germline CDR1 and CDR2 sequences are SGHKS and YYEKEE (reference sequence). The V gene end was trimmed by 4 bases and the J gene end by 3 bases; junction bases not matched to a gene: 7. CDR3 in DNA: TGTGCCAGCAGCCCAACAGGGGGTTGGACAGATACGCAGTATTTT. This sequence encodes CASSPTGGWTDTQYF.

Only a few counts were recorded for this clonotype. J is TRBJ2-5 and V is TRBV20-1; 10 positions match TRBD2. J was trimmed by 1 base and V by 1 base; bases with no gene match: 3. The germline V gene encodes CDR1 DFQATT and CDR2 SNEGSKA (reference sequence). The CDR3 extends over 15 amino acids. This CDR3 is CSARALAGSQETQYF. CDR3 in DNA: TGCAGTGCTAGAGCACTAGCGGGGAGCCAAGAGACCCAGTACTTC.

The rearrangement uses TRBV20-1 and TRBJ2-1; no clear D. The CDR3 totals 13 residues. V lost 2 bases, J lost 9 bases, and 14 bases lay in between. Germline V gene lookup returns CDR1 DFQATT and CDR2 SNEGSKA (reference sequence). The CDR3 DNA sequence: TGCAGTGCTAGACCACAATGGGTGGGTGAGCAGTTCTTC. Its protein is CSARPQWVGEQFF.

The rearrangement joins TRBV12-3 or TRBV12-4 to TRBJ2-3, with 16 bases matching TRBD2. Losses at the gene ends were 2 bases for V and 15 bases for J; bases not matched to a gene: 20. This CDR3 comprises 19 residues. The CDR3, as DNA: TGTGCCAGCAGTTTATCACCGGGACTAGCGGGGGGGCTTCCAGATATGCAATATTTT. Translation: CASSLSPGLAGGLPDMQYF.